These T cell receptor beta chains were read from a single sample in a study of shared clonotypes between healthy human individuals. Libraries were prepared by immunoSEQ multiplex PCR; TCRdb keeps only in-frame clonotypes and omits some of them. The table lists millions of clones, roughly 93% of them singletons, with about 0.37% in the top ten. Source material: naive CD4+ T cells from PBMCs. These receptors originate from a young man in good health. Some clones in this sample may be carry-over from other donors' samples. Each CDR3 is given with its conserved first and last residue. Each record gives: V gene, CDR3 length, CDR3 protein.

TRBV28 | 14 | CASSFREPGETQYF
TRBV18 | 13 | CASSPTPTYEQYF
TRBV5-1 | 16 | CASSLSHRDQTYEQYF
TRBV9 | 14 | CASSVGVTKETQYF
TRBV30 | 13 | CAWSRGRNTEAFF
TRBV5-3 | 15 | CASRVIGGSIHEQYF
TRBV2 | 16 | CASRDNAGTGKNIQYF
TRBV6-1 | 15 | CASRSRGLGNQPQHF
TRBV7-3 | 14 | CASSSGAWTGELFF
TRBV5-4 | 15 | CASSRTSGNQETQYF
TRBV2 | 12 | CASSPSNHEQYF
TRBV5-5 | 15 | CASSWTSGRANEQYF
TRBV7-9 | 14 | CASSLGQGTDTQYF
TRBV28 | 14 | CASITSGRISEQYF
TRBV7-2 | 16 | CASSRRRDYSGNTIYF
TRBV7-9 | 16 | CASSTKQGEGAYEQYF
TRBV15 | 14 | CATSRVRVGDTQYF
TRBV7-9 | 13 | CASSAVPNTEAFF
TRBV11-3 | 12 | CASSLSGAEAFF
TRBV9 | 15 | CASSANGRVYNEQFF
TRBV4-3 | 16 | CASSQVRGREVYEQYF
TRBV5-4 | 16 | CASVTQGARTYNEQFF
TRBV18 | 17 | CASSPGQIRTREGEAFF
TRBV7-3 | 15 | CASSLASGTYNEQFF
TRBV7-8 | 14 | CASSLTGQNTEAFF
TRBV27 | 16 | CASSASGRVTYNEQFF
TRBV5-1 | 13 | CASSGGRNTEAFF